This is a list of T cell receptor beta chains from one sample in a study of OX40 agonist ivuxolimab in advanced cancers. Assay used: immunoSEQ multiplex PCR; TCRdb lists only in-frame clones, some missing. The table includes about 10,000 clones, about 63% detected once. Sample: CD4+ or CD8+ T cells sorted from blood, taken in a trial of the OX40 agonist ivuxolimab. These receptor sequences come from an adult with an advanced solid tumor such as melanoma, head and neck, liver or kidney cancer. The CDR3 runs from the conserved cysteine through the conserved F or W. The order of the fields is J gene, clone size, V gene, D gene, CDR3 DNA, CDR3 protein. A D gene is named only where the DNA matches it firmly. Clone size, where shown, is once, few, many, or a class for clones that have expanded.

TRBJ2-7,few,TRBV7-6,-,TGTGCCAGCAGCTTAGTAGGGAACTCCTACGAGCAGTACTTC,CASSLVGNSYEQYF
TRBJ2-7,few,TRBV21-1,-,TGTGCCAGCAGCAAAACCCTACGGCGGAAGAGCTCCTACGAGCAGTACTTC,CASSKTLRRKSSYEQYF
TRBJ2-7,-,TRBV7-3,-,TGCGCCAGCAGCCAAGTGTCTACAGGGAGCTCCTACGAGCAGTACTTC,CASSQVSTGSSYEQYF
TRBJ1-4,-,TRBV28,-,TGTGCCAGCAGTCTAGGGAATCAGGGGAGTGGTGAAAAACTGTTTTTT,CASSLGNQGSGEKLFF
TRBJ1-1,medium-sized,TRBV9,-,TGTGCCAGCAGCGTAGATGGGGGCACTGAAGCTTTCTTT,CASSVDGGTEAFF
TRBJ2-3,medium-sized,TRBV27,TRBD2,TGTGCCAGCAGGATAGCGGGGGATGATACGCAGTATTTT,CASRIAGDDTQYF
TRBJ1-1,few,TRBV28,-,TGTGCCAGTTTAACGGCCGGGAGGGACACTGAAGCTTTCTTT,CASLTAGRDTEAFF
TRBJ2-1,-,TRBV10-3,-,TGTGCCATCAGTGACTCCGGGGGTGAGCAGTTCTTC,CAISDSGGEQFF
TRBJ2-1,-,TRBV19,TRBD2,TGTGCCAGTAGACTAGCGGGCAACTACAATGAGCAGTTCTTC,CASRLAGNYNEQFF
TRBJ2-1,-,TRBV27,-,TGTGCCAGCACGCGCTCCCCCACCTACAATGAGCAGTTCTTC,CASTRSPTYNEQFF
TRBJ1-5,once,TRBV19,-,TGTGCCAGTAGTACCTTTGGGACTCAGCCCCAGCATTTT,CASSTFGTQPQHF
TRBJ1-1,-,TRBV28,-,TGTGCCAGCAGTTTCGCAGGGTTGAACACTGAAGCTTTCTTT,CASSFAGLNTEAFF
TRBJ2-2,-,TRBV6-5,TRBD2,TGTGCCAGCAGTCACGGAGCGGGAGGCACCGGGGAGCTGTTTTTT,CASSHGAGGTGELFF